This is a list of T cell receptor beta chains from one sample in a study of CXCR3-negative and CXCR3-positive naive CD8 T cells. TCRdb processed the 5' RACE reads again and assigns one entry to each CDR3 protein, with no DNA. The sample has tens of thousands of distinct CDR3 sequences. The sample was memory CD8+ T cells from blood. The receptors were sampled from a human donor in good health. Some clones in this sample may be carry-over from other donors' samples. The CDR3 runs from the conserved cysteine through the conserved F or W. Where a row states a size, it is once, few, many or the class of an expanded clone; other rows omit it.

v_call	clone_size	j_call	cdr3_aa
TRBV20-1	.	TRBJ2-7	CSAYSRTSGRWEQYF
TRBV29-1	.	TRBJ2-1	CSYSGPNSYNEQFF
TRBV6-6	.	TRBJ2-1	CASSYLTGSYNEQFF
TRBV20-1	.	TRBJ2-7	CSARDIRAATYEQYF
TRBV9	.	TRBJ2-7	CASSASGSGSYEQYF
TRBV29-1	.	TRBJ2-6	CSAEGGANVLTF
TRBV7-7	.	TRBJ2-1	CASSLGTDNEQFF
TRBV7-6	.	TRBJ2-3	CASSLASGSTDTQYF
TRBV6-5	.	TRBJ2-2	CASSYSHRSQGGVGELFF
TRBV6-2/TRBV6-3	.	TRBJ2-1	CASSYEPSGGNEQFF
TRBV4-3	.	TRBJ2-2	CASSHLGGESGVGTGELFF
TRBV29-1	.	TRBJ2-1	CSVDRGDGGEQFF
TRBV28	.	TRBJ2-7	CASSFPPDRRPLSYEQYF
TRBV29-1	.	TRBJ2-1	CSARQGAYEQFF
TRBV7-6	.	TRBJ2-5	CASTPSGPETQYF
TRBV3-1	.	TRBJ2-2	CASSQVAGFVGELFF
TRBV15	.	TRBJ2-7	CATTEGQGYEQYF
TRBV4-3	.	TRBJ2-2	CASSQGRETGGANTGELFF
TRBV29-1	.	TRBJ2-7	CSVYFRDRVTYEQYF
TRBV5-5	.	TRBJ2-7	CASRGGQGAYEQYF
TRBV12-3/TRBV12-4	.	TRBJ2-1	CASSPSGGAWVDDEQFF
TRBV12-3/TRBV12-4	.	TRBJ1-3	CASGTGLSGNTIYF
TRBV29-1	.	TRBJ1-2	CSVEANTDRAGGYTF
TRBV2	.	TRBJ2-1	CASSEKSGGHYNEQFF
TRBV7-2	medium-sized	TRBJ2-2	CASSLWTSGVNTGELFF
TRBV29-1	.	TRBJ2-1	CSALPYLGTGLINEQFF
TRBV20-1	.	TRBJ1-6	CSAREAGQENSPLHF
TRBV4-2	.	TRBJ2-1	CASSQAEAEYNEQFF
TRBV29-1	.	TRBJ2-3	CSVELAGGPDTQYF
TRBV9	.	TRBJ2-3	CASSVERTGGRTDTQYF
TRBV4-1	.	TRBJ2-1	CASSQDETSSSYNEQFF
TRBV12-3/TRBV12-4	.	TRBJ2-5	CASSYRGPGETQYF
TRBV27	.	TRBJ2-7	CASSLWPHSYEQYF
TRBV14	.	TRBJ2-1	CASSIKLAGGPGEQFF
TRBV7-9	.	TRBJ2-7	CASSQRKWEQYF
TRBV29-1	.	TRBJ2-3	CSVELVGSTDTQYF
TRBV10-1	.	TRBJ2-6	CASAPGGPSGANILTF
TRBV7-9	.	TRBJ2-1	CASRAGTVSYNEQFF
TRBV28	.	TRBJ2-7	CASSIGVRSEQYF
TRBV25-1	.	TRBJ1-5	CASSEYPGGDRQPQHF
TRBV7-8	.	TRBJ2-5	CASSPSSSEQETQYF
TRBV7-2	.	TRBJ2-7	CASSLSTGDVYEQYF
TRBV29-1	.	TRBJ2-3	CSVEDSPADTQYF
TRBV29-1	.	TRBJ1-2	CSVGQENVGYTF
TRBV27	.	TRBJ2-5	CASSTRTQGDTQYF
TRBV13	.	TRBJ2-5	CASSSRQDTRETQYF
TRBV7-6	.	TRBJ2-7	CASSLAWGQGAGEQYF
TRBV7-2	.	TRBJ2-7	CASSPHFSKHYEQYF
TRBV6-2/TRBV6-3	.	TRBJ2-7	CASSKPGPTYEQYF
TRBV5-5	.	TRBJ1-5	CASSLDVSNQPQHF
TRBV2	.	TRBJ1-6	CASRPTLGQGAPGRSPLHF
TRBV20-1	.	TRBJ2-1	CSARAAFGGRGDEQFF
TRBV15	.	TRBJ2-1	CATSRARLGAASSYNEQFF